Here is one T cell receptor (beta chain) with its context. Germline trimming cut 5 bases from V and 2 bases from J; bases unmatched to any gene: 5. This CDR3 spans 14 amino acids. Per germline, CDR1 SGHTA and CDR2 FQGNSA. A multiplex PCR was run with 60 Vbeta primers and 13 Jbeta primers. Repertoires were generated with immunoSEQ multiplex PCR, while TCRdb's copy carries only in-frame clones and drops some. The sample yields fewer than 200,000 clones, 77% seen once. This sample stems from a study of cytomegalovirus exposure and HLA in healthy donors. The sequencing input was PBMCs. This receptor was identified in a woman aged 40 to 50 in good health and CMV-seropositive. This rearrangement joins TRBV7-2 to TRBJ2-5; 7 nucleotides align to TRBD2. The CDR3 DNA follows: TGTGCCAGCAGCGCTTGGGGGGGGCAAGAGACCCAGTACTTC. Translating it yields CASSAWGGQETQYF.